The 14 T cell receptor beta chains below were found in one sample sequenced in a study of CD8+ T cells in alopecia areata. This sample's treatment: oral pan-JAK inhibitor, 5-10 mg twice daily. TCR sequencing used cDNA made by reverse transcription of extracted RNA. Clones were read by immunoSEQ multiplex PCR, and TCRdb kept only the in-frame ones, dropping some. Altogether about 190,000 clones are present, 60% being singletons, with the ten largest covering about 0.65%. The sample in question was CD4+ T cells sorted from blood, obtained at week 4, from a patient treated with tofacitinib. These receptors all stem from a human donor with alopecia areata.

The J gene is TRBJ2-3, the V gene TRBV29-1; D uncertain. This CDR3 spans 11 amino acids. V was cut by 6 bases and J by 9 bases, with 13 bases left in between. Looked up from germline, CDR1 is SQVTM and CDR2 is ANQGSEA. The CDR3 here is CSVLRAGTQYF. CDR3 nucleotide sequence: TGCAGCGTCCTCCGGGCCGGGACGCAGTATTTT.

This chain links TRBV5-1 with TRBJ1-2; 7 bases are a match to TRBD1. J lost 5 bases, V lost 0 bases, and 7 bases had no gene match. This CDR3 has 15 residues. Per the germline V gene, CDR1 is SGHRS and CDR2 is YFSETQ. As DNA, the CDR3 is TGCGCCAGCAGCTTGGAAGGGGGCGGTATATATGGCTACACCTTC. It is translated as CASSLEGGGIYGYTF.

The chain joins TRBV4-3 to TRBJ2-2; 7 bases are shared with TRBD2. This CDR3 region has 15 residues. V trimming: 4 bases; J trimming: 4 bases; junction bases outside the gene matches: 6. CDR1 is LGHNA and CDR2 is YSLEER in the germline V gene. The CDR3 bases are TGCGCCAGCAGCCCCCGGGACTACATCACCGGGGAGCTGTTTTTT. Its translation: CASSPRDYITGELFF.

Here the CDR3 DNA reads TGTGCCAGTAGTATAATCCAAGACACTGAAGCTTTCTTT. As protein: CASSIIQDTEAFF. The chain employs TRBV19 and TRBJ1-1; D is ambiguous. This CDR3 spans 13 amino acids. In germline, CDR1 is LNHDA, CDR2 SQIVND (reference sequence). V gave up 2 bases and J gave up 3 bases, with 7 bases separating them.

The gene calls are TRBV4-3 and TRBJ2-4, with D perhaps TRBD2 (6 bases). V lost 0 bases and J 8 bases, leaving 14 bases between the germline ends. The V gene's germline CDR1 is LGHNA and CDR2 YSLEER. The CDR3 spans 15 residues. CDR3 sequence: CASSQDGEAGDIQYF. DNA of the CDR3: TGCGCCAGCAGCCAAGACGGGGAGGCCGGGGACATTCAGTACTTC.

The genes are TRBV6-1 and TRBJ2-1; D might be TRBD1 (6 bases). CDR1 is MNHNS, CDR2 SASEGT, per germline. Trimming cost V 4 bases and J 4 bases, with 17 bases left between them. The CDR3 is made up of 16 amino acids. CDR3 in amino acids: CASSGRGPRWYNEQFF. CDR3 DNA: TGTGCCAGCAGTGGCAGGGGCCCTCGCTGGTACAATGAGCAGTTCTTC.

This clone was seen more than once but under ten times. V and J are TRBV29-1 and TRBJ2-5, with a weak D call TRBD1 (6 bases). CDR1 is SQVTM and CDR2 is ANQGSEA in the germline V gene. The CDR3 length is 16 residues. V lost 7 bases to trimming and J lost 5 bases, with 26 bases between them. CDR3 DNA sequence: TGCAGCGCCCAGGCTTGGGCAGGGGCCGCCGGGGAGACCCAGTACTTC. Its protein is CSAQAWAGAAGETQYF.

This clone has more than one count but fewer than ten. The chain combines TRBV10-3 with TRBJ2-7; D possibly uses TRBD1 or TRBD2 (5 bases each). CDR3 length: 14 amino acids. Per germline, CDR1 ENHRY and CDR2 SYGVKD. Trimming removed 5 bases at V and 3 bases at J, with 14 bases between. CDR3 in DNA: TGTGCCATCAGTCCAAGGGACCCTGGCTACGAGCAGTACTTC. The encoded protein is CAISPRDPGYEQYF.

This rearrangement joins TRBV18 to TRBJ2-3, with D possibly TRBD1 on 6 matching bases. The CDR3 totals 17 residues. V dropped 3 bases and J dropped 5 bases, with 21 bases sitting between them. CDR1 and CDR2 from the germline V gene are KGHSH and LQKENI. CDR3 nucleotide sequence: TGTGCCAGCTCACCTCTACAGGGAGTTGGGGCGTTAGATACGCAGTATTTT. It specifies CASSPLQGVGALDTQYF.

The chain carries TRBV30 and TRBJ2-6, with a possible D match to TRBD1 (6 bases). Germline V gene data show CDR1 as GTSNPN and CDR2 as SVGIG (reference sequence). Trimming took off 0 bases at V and 3 bases at J, with 15 bases between the two ends. This CDR3 has 17 amino acids. DNA for the CDR3: TGTGCCTGGAGTGTTACAGGGTCCGAGGTTGGGGCCAACGTCCTGACTTTC. It specifies CAWSVTGSEVGANVLTF.

The genes are TRBV30 and TRBJ1-2; D not certain. CDR1 and CDR2 from the germline V gene are GTSNPN and SVGIG (reference sequence). The V gene lost 1 base and the J gene lost 7 bases, with 13 bases spanning the gap. The CDR3 is 13 amino acids. The CDR3 nucleotides are TGTGCCTGGAGTGGATTCGTCGAAGGTGGCTACACCTTC. Translation: CAWSGFVEGGYTF.

The rearrangement joins TRBV5-1 to TRBJ2-5, with 11 bases aligning to TRBD2. The CDR3 consists of 16 residues. V lost 4 bases, J lost 1 base, and 6 bases stayed unmatched. The V gene's germline CDR1 is SGHRS and CDR2 YFSETQ. The CDR3 nucleotides read TGCGCCAGCAGCCCAGGGACTAGCGGACCCCAAGAGACCCAGTACTTC. It translates to CASSPGTSGPQETQYF.

A few counts support this clone. The V call is TRBV18, the J call TRBJ1-5; possibly TRBD1 for D (6 bases). The germline V gene has CDR1 KGHSH and CDR2 LQKENI. V shed 3 bases and J shed 1 base, with 13 bases lying between them. CDR3 length equals 16 residues. CDR3 sequence: CASSPSEGGSNQPQHF. CDR3 sequence (DNA): TGTGCCAGCTCACCTTCGGAGGGGGGAAGCAATCAGCCCCAGCATTTT.

Details on this clone: This specimen includes other DNA sequences encoding the same CDR3. The chain combines TRBV27 with TRBJ1-2; 8 bases map to TRBD1. CDR1 is MNHEY, CDR2 SMNVEV, per germline (reference sequence). Unmatched junction bases numbered 5, after V lost 3 bases and J lost 8 bases. This CDR3 has 13 amino acids. The CDR3 is CASSFTGGGGYTF. Here the CDR3 DNA reads TGTGCCAGCAGTTTCACAGGGGGTGGGGGCTACACCTTC.